This T cell receptor (beta chain) appears in the sequencing data of a study of T-cell memory formation after mild COVID-19. Looking at the study overall: TCR clusters were largely donor specific.

TCRdb re-called the 5' RACE reads through MiXCR, storing one row per CDR3 protein. The sample gives roughly 150,000 distinct CDR3 sequences, 10% to 15% of which show up once; roughly 3.3% is in the top ten. At least ten counts were recorded for this clonotype. Germline V gene data show CDR1 as LGHNA and CDR2 as YSLEER. J was trimmed by 1 base and V by 1 base; bases with no gene match: 0. CDR3 size: 15 residues. The material sequenced was PBMCs or a T cell subset sorted from them (not recorded which). This sequence originates from a man between 18 and 29 years old who had mild COVID-19 (a few samples of this study predate the infection). Cell type and time point are not known. V is TRBV4-3 and J is TRBJ2-3, with 9 positions matching TRBD2. CDR3 residues: CASSQASGGTDTQYF. In DNA form, the CDR3 reads TGCGCCAGCAGCCAAGCTAGCGGGGGCACAGATACGCAGTATTTT.